This TCR beta chain was sequenced in a study of PD-1 blockade in classical Hodgkin lymphoma. About the research overall: Nivolumab was given intravenously to patients at 3 mg/kg every 2 weeks. Findings and limits, study-wide: The repertoire differences lack a defined cause, possibly disease activity or prior therapy.

The junction had 6 bases not matched to a gene; V was cut back by 4 bases and J by 2 bases. The germline V gene encodes CDR1 MDHEN and CDR2 SYDVKM. This CDR3 is 17 amino acids long. In the case of this clone: Its cognate antigen is unknown.

After autologous stem cell transplantation all patients relapsed, and prior brentuximab vedotin exposure differed between cohorts. Sequencing was performed with immunoSEQ multiplex PCR; in TCRdb, only in-frame clones are kept and a portion is missing. This table holds approximately 17,000 clones, roughly 63% found once. Material: peripheral blood mononuclear cells (PBMCs), obtained before the second cycle of nivolumab. The rearrangement uses TRBV28 and TRBJ2-1; 12 bases line up with TRBD2. The source of this sequence is a human donor with classical Hodgkin lymphoma. The CDR3, as DNA: TGTGCCAGCAGTTCAACTAGCGGGAGGCCCACCTACAATGAGCAGTTCTTC. It encodes CASSSTSGRPTYNEQFF.